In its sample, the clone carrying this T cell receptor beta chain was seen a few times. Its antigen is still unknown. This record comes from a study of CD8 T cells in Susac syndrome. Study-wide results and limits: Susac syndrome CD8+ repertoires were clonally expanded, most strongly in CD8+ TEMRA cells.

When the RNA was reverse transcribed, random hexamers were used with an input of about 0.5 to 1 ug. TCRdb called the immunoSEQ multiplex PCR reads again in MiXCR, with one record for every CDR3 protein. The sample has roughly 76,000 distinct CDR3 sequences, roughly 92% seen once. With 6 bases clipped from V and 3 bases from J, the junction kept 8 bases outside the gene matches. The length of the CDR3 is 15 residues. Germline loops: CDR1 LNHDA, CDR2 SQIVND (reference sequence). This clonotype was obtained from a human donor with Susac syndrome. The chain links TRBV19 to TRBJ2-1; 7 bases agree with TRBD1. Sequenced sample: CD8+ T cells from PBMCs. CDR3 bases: TGTGCCAGTAGATCAACCGGGACAGACTACAATGAGCAGTTCTTC. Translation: CASRSTGTDYNEQFF.